The clone carrying this TCR beta chain was seen a few times. Its antigen is undetermined. The source of the sample is a study of T-cell reconstitution after alpha-beta-depleted transplantation in children. Unique molecular identifiers were incorporated into the prepared TCRbeta library. In TCRdb, the PCR reads were re-called with MiXCR into one record per CDR3 protein. This repertoire shows some 600,000 distinct CDR3 sequences, roughly 13% found once; its top ten account for 2% to 2.5%. Study-wide findings and caveats: At the one-year point after transplant, T-cell counts and TCRbeta diversity were found to come mostly from T cells that had been newly produced. The study traced high day-60 TCRbeta diversity in some patients to surviving recipient T cells and thymic progenitors. Roughly two months post-transplant, alpha-beta T cells reportedly originated from several hundred graft clones that had expanded.

The CDR3 is 14 amino acids. CDR1 and CDR2 (germline): SGHRS, YFSETQ. V lost 7 bases, J lost 9 bases, and 9 bases stayed unmatched. Sequencing used PBMCs, mostly from graft donor cells, obtained 360 days after TCRalphabeta/CD19-depleted stem cell transplant. The receptor comes from a male patient under 18 who had a stem cell transplant for acute myeloid leukemia, so the T cells may come from the graft donor. The chain recombines TRBV5-1 with TRBJ2-1; 11 bases line up with TRBD2. The CDR3 loop reads CASSGTSGQSEQFF. CDR3 nucleotide sequence: TGCGCCAGCTCCGGGACTAGCGGCCAGTCTGAGCAGTTCTTC.